A selection of T cell receptor beta chains follows, all from one sample in a study of brain metastases from non-small cell lung cancer. Repertoires were generated with immunoSEQ multiplex PCR, while TCRdb's copy carries only in-frame clones and drops some. The data contain roughly 4,500 clones, nearly 90% of them singletons. The sample taken for sequencing was primary lung tumor tissue. The origin of the receptors is a donor aged 40 or older with non-small cell lung cancer. CDR3s include the opening cysteine and the closing phenylalanine or tryptophan. The D gene is left open where the match is weak. Clone size is given for some rows only: seen once, a few or many times, or a class if the clone is expanded.

TRBD2,-,TRBV19,TRBJ2-1,CASTVAGEEGRQFF,TGTGCCAGTACCGTAGCGGGAGAGGAGGGTCGGCAGTTCTTC
TRBD1,-,TRBV7-2,TRBJ1-6,CASNLQGLSSPLHF,TGTGCCAGCAACTTACAGGGGTTGTCATCACCCCTCCACTTT
-,-,TRBV5-1,TRBJ1-1,CASSLVGPPSIF,TGCGCCAGCAGCTTGGTTGGCCCCCCATCGATTTTT
TRBD2,-,TRBV5-1,TRBJ2-3,CASSFGGAMDTQYF,TGCGCCAGCAGCTTCGGGGGGGCCATGGATACGCAGTATTTT
-,once,TRBV7-9,TRBJ2-5,CASRPTVGETQYF,TGTGCCAGCAGGCCGACTGTCGGGGAGACCCAGTACTTC
TRBD2,-,TRBV13,TRBJ2-1,CASSLLAGGLDNEQFF,TGTGCCAGCAGCTTGTTAGCGGGAGGTTTGGACAATGAGCAGTTCTTC
TRBD1,-,TRBV7-8,TRBJ1-1,CASSTIPGTAEAFF,TGTGCCAGCAGCACTATCCCCGGGACAGCAGAAGCTTTCTTT
-,-,TRBV24-1,TRBJ2-1,CATSDPTRDTEQFF,TGTGCCACCAGTGATCCGACTAGAGATACTGAGCAGTTCTTC
-,-,TRBV29-1,TRBJ2-1,CSVESPNTGNEQFF,TGCAGCGTTGAAAGCCCCAACACTGGCAATGAGCAGTTCTTC
-,-,TRBV9,TRBJ2-7,CASSQTAASYEQYF,TGTGCCAGCAGTCAGACGGCGGCCTCCTACGAGCAGTACTTC
TRBD2,-,TRBV30,TRBJ2-1,CAWEGLAGGNAYNEQFF,TGTGCCTGGGAGGGACTAGCGGGAGGTAATGCCTACAATGAGCAGTTCTTC
-,-,TRBV14,TRBJ1-1,CASRGKGTTEAFF,TGTGCCAGCAGGGGCAAGGGGACCACTGAAGCTTTCTTT
TRBD1,-,TRBV5-6,TRBJ2-1,CASSLRGQPYNEQFF,TGTGCCAGCAGCTTGCGGGGACAGCCCTACAATGAGCAGTTCTTC
-,-,TRBV28,TRBJ1-1,CASSEDGWVAEAFF,TGTGCCAGCAGTGAGGACGGGTGGGTAGCTGAAGCTTTCTTT
-,-,TRBV7-8,TRBJ1-5,CASSPEDNWGQPQHF,TGTGCCAGCAGCCCCGAGGACAATTGGGGTCAGCCCCAGCATTTT
TRBD1,once,TRBV6-5,TRBJ2-3,CASRKQGAADTQYF,TGTGCCAGCAGAAAGCAGGGGGCCGCAGATACGCAGTATTTT
-,-,TRBV24-1,TRBJ2-1,CATSGASSYNEQFF,TGTGCCACCAGTGGAGCAAGCTCCTACAATGAGCAGTTCTTC
TRBD1,-,TRBV5-1,TRBJ2-5,CASSLAPGTGGETQYF,TGCGCCAGCAGCTTGGCTCCCGGGACAGGGGGTGAGACCCAGTACTTC
-,-,TRBV4-1,TRBJ1-4,CASSQINEKLFF,TGCGCCAGCAGCCAAATTAATGAAAAACTGTTTTTT
-,-,TRBV6-1,TRBJ2-7,CASSEGYSNYEQYF,TGTGCCAGCAGTGAAGGTTACAGTAACTACGAGCAGTACTTC
-,-,TRBV20-1,TRBJ1-2,CSASDILGGYTF,TGCAGTGCTAGTGATATCCTCGGGGGCTACACCTTC
TRBD2,-,TRBV4-2,TRBJ2-1,CASSQDFGLAVYNEQFF,TGTGCCAGCAGCCAAGATTTTGGGCTAGCGGTGTACAATGAGCAGTTCTTC
-,-,TRBV30,TRBJ1-2,CAWSVQTDYGYTF,TGTGCCTGGAGTGTGCAGACGGACTATGGCTACACCTTC
-,-,TRBV7-2,TRBJ2-1,CASSLVDSSYNEQFF,TGTGCCAGCAGCTTAGTGGATAGCTCCTACAATGAGCAGTTCTTC
-,-,TRBV18,TRBJ1-1,CASSPPSVSQAFF,TGTGCCAGCTCACCACCGAGTGTATCCCAAGCTTTCTTT
-,few,TRBV10-3,TRBJ1-2,CAISDSGVYGYTF,TGTGCCATCAGTGATTCAGGGGTCTATGGCTACACCTTC
-,-,TRBV5-1,TRBJ1-4,CASSWTAINEKLFF,TGCGCCAGCAGCTGGACTGCCATTAATGAAAAACTGTTTTTT
-,-,TRBV27,TRBJ1-2,CASRIGSGGGNYGYTF,TGTGCCAGCAGGATAGGGAGCGGGGGCGGCAACTATGGCTACACCTTC
TRBD1,-,TRBV4-1,TRBJ2-3,CASSQDGTGNGTDTQYF,TGCGCCAGCAGCCAAGATGGGACAGGAAATGGCACAGATACGCAGTATTTT
-,-,TRBV7-2,TRBJ2-3,CASSSGLPPDTQYF,TGTGCCAGCAGCTCGGGACTGCCCCCAGATACGCAGTATTTT
TRBD1,-,TRBV25-1,TRBJ1-1,CASIGPRDRVGDTEAFF,TGTGCCAGCATCGGCCCCCGGGACAGGGTGGGAGACACTGAAGCTTTCTTT
-,-,TRBV29-1,TRBJ2-2,CSVDQGYTGELFF,TGCAGCGTTGACCAGGGGTACACCGGGGAGCTGTTTTTT
-,-,TRBV6-5,TRBJ1-2,CASWSRYGYTF,TGTGCCAGCTGGAGTCGCTATGGCTACACCTTC
-,-,TRBV19,TRBJ2-6,CASSIGQLASNVLTF,TGTGCCAGTAGTATCGGACAGTTGGCCTCCAACGTCCTGACTTTC
-,-,TRBV19,TRBJ2-7,CASSIGGRSFEQYF,TGTGCCAGTAGTATAGGGGGGCGGTCATTCGAGCAGTACTTC
-,-,TRBV7-9,TRBJ1-1,CASSLGEIGTLGKNTEAFF,TGTGCCAGCAGCTTGGGTGAAATTGGGACTTTAGGGAAGAACACTGAAGCTTTCTTT
-,-,TRBV7-8,TRBJ2-1,CASSLGGSRDEQFF,TGTGCCAGCAGCTTAGGCGGTAGTAGGGATGAGCAGTTCTTC
-,-,TRBV5-6,TRBJ1-1,CASSLRGTKAFF,TGTGCCAGCAGCTTGCGGGGGACTAAAGCTTTCTTT
-,-,TRBV28,TRBJ2-2,CASLGVANTGELFF,TGTGCCAGCCTCGGAGTTGCGAACACCGGGGAGCTGTTTTTT
-,-,TRBV18,TRBJ2-5,CASSLTTVGVAETQYF,TGTGCCAGCTCACTAACCACCGTAGGGGTAGCGGAGACCCAGTACTTC